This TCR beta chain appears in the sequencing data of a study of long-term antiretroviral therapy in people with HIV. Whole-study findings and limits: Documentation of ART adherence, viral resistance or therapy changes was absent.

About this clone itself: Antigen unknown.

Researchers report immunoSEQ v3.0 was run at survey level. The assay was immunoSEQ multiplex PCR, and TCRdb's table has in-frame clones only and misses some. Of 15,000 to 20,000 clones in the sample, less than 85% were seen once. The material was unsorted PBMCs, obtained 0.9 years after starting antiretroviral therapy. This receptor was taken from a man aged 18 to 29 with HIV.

This chain's CDR3 is CSAKGDTEAFF. The DNA of the CDR3 is TGCAGTGCTAAAGGAGACACTGAAGCTTTCTTT. The gene calls are TRBV20-1 and TRBJ1-1; D not resolved. The germline CDR1 and CDR2 sequences are DFQATT and SNEGSKA (reference sequence). V lost 4 bases and J 3 bases, leaving 6 bases between the germline ends. The CDR3 totals 11 residues.